This TCR beta chain is from a study of blood T cell repertoires in COVID-19. Across the study: The United States, Italy and Spain supplied acute and convalescent COVID-19 samples. Sources were T cells, B-cell-depleted T cells, or PBMCs; the material itself was cDNA or gDNA.

As handled by the study authors: Reference gene primer amplification yielded estimated nucleated cell counts. The data were produced by immunoSEQ multiplex PCR, yet TCRdb's version contains in-frame clones alone and is incomplete. The V and J calls and clone size are taken from that table; D and trimming were inferred from the DNA. The sample shows about 84,000 clones, 65% to 85% of them seen only once. Germline lookup yields CDR1 SGHRS and CDR2 YFSETQ. V was pared by 7 bases and J by 4 bases, with 12 bases of the junction left unmatched. The CDR3 covers 15 residues. The rearrangement uses TRBV5-1 and TRBJ2-5; TRBD1 agrees at 8 bases. Specimen: peripheral blood. This TCR came from a woman at least 80 years old with acute or convalescent COVID-19. The CDR3 DNA is TGCGCCAGCGGCTCGGCTCCGGGACAGGCAGAGACCCAGTACTTC. It encodes CASGSAPGQAETQYF.